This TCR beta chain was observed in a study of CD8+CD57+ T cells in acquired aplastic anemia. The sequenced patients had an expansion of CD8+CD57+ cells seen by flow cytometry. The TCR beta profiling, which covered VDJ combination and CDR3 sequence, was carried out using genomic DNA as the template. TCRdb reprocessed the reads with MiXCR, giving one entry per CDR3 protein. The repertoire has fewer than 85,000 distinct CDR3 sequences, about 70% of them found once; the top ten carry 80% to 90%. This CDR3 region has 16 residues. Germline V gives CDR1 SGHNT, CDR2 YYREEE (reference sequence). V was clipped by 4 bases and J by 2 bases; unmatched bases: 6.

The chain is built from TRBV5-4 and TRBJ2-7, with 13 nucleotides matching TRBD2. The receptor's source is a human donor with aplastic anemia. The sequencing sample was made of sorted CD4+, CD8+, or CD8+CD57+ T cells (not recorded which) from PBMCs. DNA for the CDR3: TGTGCCAGCAGCCTTGGAGGGACTAGCGGGACCTACGAGCAGTACTTC. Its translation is CASSLGGTSGTYEQYF.